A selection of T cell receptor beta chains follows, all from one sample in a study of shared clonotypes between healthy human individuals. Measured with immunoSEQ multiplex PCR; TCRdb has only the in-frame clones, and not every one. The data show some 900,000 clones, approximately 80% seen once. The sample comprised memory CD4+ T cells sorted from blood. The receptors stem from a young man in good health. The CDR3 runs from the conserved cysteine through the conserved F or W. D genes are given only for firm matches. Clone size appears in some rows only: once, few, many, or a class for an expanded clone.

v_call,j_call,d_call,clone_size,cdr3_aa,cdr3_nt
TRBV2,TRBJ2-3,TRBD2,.,CASSERVGSGGLDTQYF,TGTGCCAGCAGTGAAAGGGTGGGCTCGGGAGGGTTAGATACGCAGTATTTT
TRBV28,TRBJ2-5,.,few,CASSLPGPETQYF,TGTGCCAGCAGTTTGCCAGGCCCCGAGACCCAGTACTTC
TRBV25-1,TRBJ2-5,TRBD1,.,CASIPAGTGDETQYF,TGTGCCAGCATCCCCGCCGGGACAGGGGACGAGACCCAGTACTTC
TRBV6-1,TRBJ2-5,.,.,CASSFAWETQYF,TGTGCCAGCAGTTTTGCCTGGGAGACCCAGTACTTC
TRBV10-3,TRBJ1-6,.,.,CAISGRQAGSPLHF,TGTGCCATCAGTGGCCGACAGGCGGGGTCACCCCTCCACTTT
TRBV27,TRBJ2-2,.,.,CASSDERGGELFF,TGTGCCAGCAGTGATGAACGGGGCGGGGAGCTGTTTTTT
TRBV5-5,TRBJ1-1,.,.,CASSHDPGPSLNTEAFF,TGTGCCAGCAGCCATGACCCGGGACCCAGTTTGAACACTGAAGCTTTCTTT
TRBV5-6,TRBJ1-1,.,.,CASSRRGVGTEAFF,TGTGCCAGCAGCCGAAGGGGGGTGGGAACTGAAGCTTTCTTT
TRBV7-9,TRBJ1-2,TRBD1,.,CASSPRTGDDGYTF,TGTGCCAGCAGCCCGCGGACAGGGGACGATGGCTACACCTTC
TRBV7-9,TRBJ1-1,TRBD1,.,CASSPQGGMNTEAFF,TGTGCCAGCAGCCCTCAGGGGGGTATGAACACTGAAGCTTTCTTT
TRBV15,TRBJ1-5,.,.,CATSTRGGNDQPQHF,TGTGCCACCAGCACTAGAGGGGGAAACGATCAGCCCCAGCATTTT
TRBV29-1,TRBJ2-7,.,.,CSVGQSYEQYF,TGCAGCGTTGGGCAGTCCTACGAGCAGTACTTC
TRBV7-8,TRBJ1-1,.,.,CASSPGRNTEAFF,TGTGCCAGCAGCCCCGGGAGGAACACTGAAGCTTTCTTT
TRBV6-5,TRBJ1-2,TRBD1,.,CASSEQGGYGYTF,TGTGCCAGCAGTGAACAGGGGGGGTACGGCTACACCTTC
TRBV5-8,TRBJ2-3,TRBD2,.,CASSFAASGTLTDTQYF,TGTGCCAGCAGCTTTGCGGCTAGCGGGACCTTGACAGATACGCAGTATTTT
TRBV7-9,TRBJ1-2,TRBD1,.,CASSKRQGATSNYGYTF,TGTGCCAGCAGCAAACGACAGGGCGCTACGTCCAACTATGGCTACACCTTC
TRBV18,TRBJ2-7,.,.,CASSPKGGAYEQYF,TGTGCCAGCTCACCTAAAGGGGGGGCCTACGAGCAGTACTTC
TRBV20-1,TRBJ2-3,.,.,CSASSFSGAF,TGCAGTGCTAGTTCGTTTAGCGGTGCTTTT
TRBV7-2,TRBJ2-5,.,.,CASSLEPGAVVETQYF,TGTGCCAGCAGCTTAGAACCAGGGGCTGTCGTTGAGACCCAGTACTTC
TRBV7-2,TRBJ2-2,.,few,CASSLGAITGELFF,TGTGCCAGCAGCTTAGGGGCTATCACCGGGGAGCTGTTTTTT
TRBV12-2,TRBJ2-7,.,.,CASPRAGEGQYF,TGTGCAAGTCCCCGGGCCGGCGAAGGGCAGTACTTC
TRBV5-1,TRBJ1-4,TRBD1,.,CASSLGSGTGKLEEKLFF,TGCGCCAGCAGCTTAGGATCCGGGACAGGGAAGTTGGAGGAAAAACTGTTTTTT
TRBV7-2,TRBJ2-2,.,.,CASSLSGPGELFF,TGTGCCAGCAGCTTATCCGGGCCCGGGGAGCTGTTTTTT
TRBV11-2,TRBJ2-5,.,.,CASSLGDPAGTQYF,TGTGCCAGCAGCTTAGGGGACCCTGCGGGGACCCAGTACTTC
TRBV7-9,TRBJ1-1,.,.,CASSLGGGGREAFF,TGTGCCAGCAGCTTAGGGGGCGGAGGCAGGGAAGCTTTCTTT
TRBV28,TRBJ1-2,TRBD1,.,CASSDWTGGNYGYTF,TGTGCCAGCAGCGATTGGACAGGGGGAAACTATGGCTACACCTTC
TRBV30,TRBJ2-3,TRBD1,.,CAWSSGGPDTQYF,TGTGCCTGGAGTTCAGGGGGACCAGATACGCAGTATTTT
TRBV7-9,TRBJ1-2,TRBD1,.,CASSLLSQGAHNYGYTF,TGTGCCAGCAGCTTACTCTCACAGGGGGCGCACAACTATGGCTACACCTTC
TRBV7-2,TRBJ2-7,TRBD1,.,CASSTGTGGKSYEQYF,TGTGCCAGCAGCACCGGGACAGGGGGAAAGTCCTACGAGCAGTACTTC
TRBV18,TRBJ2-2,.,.,CASSPQRGNTGELFF,TGTGCCAGCTCACCACAAAGAGGGAACACCGGGGAGCTGTTTTTT
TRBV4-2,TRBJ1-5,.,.,CASSQTDSNQPQHF,TGTGCCAGCAGCCAAACGGACAGCAATCAGCCCCAGCATTTT
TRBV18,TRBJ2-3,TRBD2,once,CASSPSLAGTDTQYF,TGTGCCAGCTCACCGAGCCTAGCGGGCACAGATACGCAGTATTTT
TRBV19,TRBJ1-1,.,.,CASSAHGTLGGAFF,TGTGCCAGTAGTGCCCACGGGACGCTCGGTGGAGCTTTCTTT
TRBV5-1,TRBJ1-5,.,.,CASSLTGQRGQPQHF,TGCGCCAGCAGCTTGACCGGACAGAGGGGACAGCCCCAGCATTTT
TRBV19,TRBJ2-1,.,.,CASSISGALGVNEQFF,TGTGCCAGTAGTATTTCTGGGGCTCTGGGGGTCAATGAGCAGTTCTTC